The 19 T cell receptor beta chains reported below all come from one sample, sequenced in a study of graft-versus-host responses after intestinal transplantation. Method: immunoSEQ multiplex PCR; TCRdb's copy keeps in-frame clones and lacks some. Of fewer than 50,000 clones in the sample, 91% are singletons; the top ten hold under 4.5%. Material: PBMCs, obtained 524 days after transplant. These receptors all come from a human patient who received an intestinal transplant, so some T cells may come from the graft donor.

This rearrangement joins TRBV7-2 to TRBJ2-1; the match to TRBD1 covers 7 bases. CDR1 and CDR2 (germline): SGHTA, FQGNSA. This CDR3 spans 16 amino acids. Trimming took 4 bases from V and 3 from J; bases not matched to a gene: 9. The CDR3 sequence is CASSSTRRQGYNEQFF. The CDR3 DNA sequence: TGTGCCAGCAGCTCTACTAGACGACAGGGCTACAATGAGCAGTTCTTC.

The V and J genes are TRBV7-8 and TRBJ1-4, with TRBD1 as a possible D gene (6 bases). Trimming stripped 7 bases from V and 3 bases from J, with 18 bases between. Germline V gene data show CDR1 as SGHVS and CDR2 as FQNEAQ. This CDR3 contains 16 residues. CDR3 bases: TGTGCCAGCACGCAACAGGACAGTGTGGCTAATGAAAAACTGTTTTTT. This translates into CASTQQDSVANEKLFF.

The chain couples TRBV6-1 to TRBJ1-2; D gene uncertain. This CDR3 is 14 amino acids long. From germline, CDR1 is MNHNS and CDR2 SASEGT. V lost 2 bases, J lost 6 bases, and 13 bases lay in between. The CDR3 DNA reads as TGTGCCAGCAGTGAACCCTACCTCTCGCATGGCTACACCTTC. It is translated as CASSEPYLSHGYTF.

The V call is TRBV5-5, the J call TRBJ1-5; the match to TRBD1 covers 9 bases. J lost 0 bases, V lost 2 bases, and 6 bases had no gene match. The germline gives CDR1 SGHKS, CDR2 YYEKEE (reference sequence). The CDR3 has 17 amino acids. The DNA for the CDR3 is TGTGCCAGCAGCTTATTGGACAGGGGATATAGCAATCAGCCCCAGCATTTT. Translated: CASSLLDRGYSNQPQHF.

The chain combines TRBV9 with TRBJ2-7, with 11 nucleotides matching TRBD2. Germline trimming cut 3 bases from V and 7 bases from J; bases unmatched to any gene: 9. The CDR3 length is 15 residues. Germline V CDR1 and CDR2: SGDLS, YYNGEE. The CDR3 spells CASSARLAGTGEQYF. CDR3 sequence (DNA): TGTGCCAGCAGCGCAAGACTAGCGGGAACAGGGGAGCAGTACTTC.

Here the CDR3 reads CASSVGGTGTYEQYF. CDR3 nucleotide sequence: TGTGCCAGCAGCGTAGGGGGTACAGGGACCTACGAGCAGTACTTC. J is TRBJ2-7 and V is TRBV9, with a tentative D call TRBD1 (6 bases). With 0 bases removed from V and 2 bases from J, the gap between germline ends came to 12 bases. CDR3 length: 15 residues. Germline-derived CDR1 and CDR2 are SGDLS and YYNGEE.

The chain combines TRBV30 with TRBJ2-1, with D possibly TRBD2 on 6 matching bases. The CDR3 runs to 13 residues. Germline V gene sequence: CDR1 GTSNPN, CDR2 SVGIG (reference sequence). The V gene lost 3 bases and the J gene lost 5 bases, with 11 bases spanning the gap. This chain's CDR3 is CAWSHGSDNEQFF. CDR3 bases: TGTGCCTGGAGCCACGGGAGCGACAATGAGCAGTTCTTC.

This clone appeared once. This chain's CDR3 is CASSLGSNQPQHF. CDR3 sequence (DNA): TGCGCCAGCAGCTTGGGTAGCAATCAGCCCCAGCATTTT. The chain employs TRBV5-1 and TRBJ1-5; D remains ambiguous. CDR3 length: 13 amino acids. V gave up 0 bases and J gave up 0 bases, with 1 base separating them. From germline, CDR1 is SGHRS and CDR2 YFSETQ.

The rearrangement uses TRBV15 and TRBJ1-4; TRBD1 matches 9 bases. V dropped 3 bases and J dropped 5; count of bases not matched to a gene: 4. Germline V gene data show CDR1 as LNHNV and CDR2 as YYDKDF (reference sequence). CDR3 length: 15 residues. CDR3 DNA sequence: TGTGCCACCAGCAGTATCGGACAGGGGAATGAAAAACTGTTTTTT. Protein sequence: CATSSIGQGNEKLFF.

This chain joins TRBV6-6 and TRBJ2-7; weak D call: TRBD1 (5 bases). The CDR3 consists of 15 residues. V was cut by 5 bases and J by 0 bases, with 14 bases left in between. The germline gives CDR1 MNHNY, CDR2 SVGAGI (reference sequence). The CDR3 sequence: CASSPRVGSSYEQYF. The CDR3 bases are TGTGCCAGCAGTCCCAGGGTTGGATCCTCCTACGAGCAGTACTTC.

The rearrangement joins TRBV5-8 to TRBJ1-2, with D possibly being TRBD1 (6 bases). The CDR3 extends over 16 amino acids. V was pared by 7 bases and J by 7 bases, with 26 bases between. Per germline, CDR1 SGHTS and CDR2 YDEGEE. In DNA, the CDR3 is TGTGCCAGCGTCCGCGGCAGGGGATTAGGTATTGGTGGCTACACCTTC. Protein product: CASVRGRGLGIGGYTF.

The chain uses TRBV11-2 and TRBJ1-5; D may be TRBD1 (5 bases). This CDR3 spans 13 amino acids. V dropped 3 bases and J dropped 4 bases, with 7 bases sitting between them. The germline V gene encodes CDR1 SGHAT and CDR2 FQNNGV. The CDR3 sequence is CASSFRENQPQHF. The CDR3 DNA sequence: TGTGCCAGCAGCTTCAGGGAAAATCAGCCCCAGCATTTT.

The genes are TRBV29-1 and TRBJ2-2; 8 bases match TRBD1. The CDR3 runs 14 residues. Germline-derived CDR1 and CDR2 are SQVTM and ANQGSEA. Losses at the gene ends were 6 bases for V and 2 bases for J; bases not matched to a gene: 5. CDR3 nucleotide sequence: TGCAGCGTCCTGGGACAGGATAACACCGGGGAGCTGTTTTTT. Its protein product is CSVLGQDNTGELFF.

The genes are TRBV13 and TRBJ2-3; D might be TRBD1 or TRBD2, each matching 7 bases. V was trimmed by 4 bases and J by 6 bases, leaving 20 bases between them. The V gene's germline CDR1 is PRHDT and CDR2 FYEKMQ (reference sequence). This CDR3 contains 16 residues. The CDR3 reads CASSSVTGEGGDTQYF. The DNA of the CDR3 is TGTGCCAGCAGCTCAGTTACAGGGGAGGGTGGGGATACGCAGTATTTT.

The rearrangement uses TRBV29-1 and TRBJ1-1; no clear D gene. The germline V and J ends were trimmed by 6 bases and 1 base, with 12 bases remaining between them. Germline V gene data show CDR1 as SQVTM and CDR2 as ANQGSEA. This CDR3 contains 13 residues. Written as DNA, the CDR3 is TGCAGCGTCCGCGGACGGACGAACACTGAAGCTTTCTTT. It translates to CSVRGRTNTEAFF.

The gene calls are TRBV28 and TRBJ2-7; D may be TRBD2 (6 bases). The CDR3 contains 17 residues. V lost 7 bases to trimming and J lost 0 bases, with 22 bases between them. Germline CDR1 MDHEN, CDR2 SYDVKM. CDR3 protein: CASTNTVSGKASYEQYF. CDR3 DNA sequence: TGTGCCAGCACAAACACAGTTAGCGGAAAAGCCTCCTACGAGCAGTACTTC.

CDR3 sequence reads: CASSLLQGGTDTQYF. In DNA form, the CDR3 reads TGTGCCAGCAGTTTATTACAGGGTGGGACAGATACGCAGTATTTT. The V gene is TRBV28, the J gene TRBJ2-3, with D possibly TRBD1 on 6 matching bases. The CDR3 is 15 amino acids. V shed 1 base and J shed 3 bases, with 11 bases lying between them. Germline loops: CDR1 MDHEN, CDR2 SYDVKM. Looking up the rest from reference TRBV28 and TRBJ2-3 gives the full variable domain: DVKVTQSSRYLVKRTGEKVFLECVQDMDHENMFWYRQDPGLGLRLIYFSYDVKMKEKGDIPEGYSVSREKKERFSLILESASTNQTSMYLCASSLLQGGTDTQYFGPGTRLTVL.

The rearrangement uses TRBV11-1 and TRBJ2-3; 12 bases fit TRBD2. Per germline, CDR1 SGHAT and CDR2 FQDESV (reference sequence). The CDR3 covers 15 residues. With V trimmed by 3 bases and J by 3 bases, 1 base remained unmatched. The CDR3 here is CASSLTSGRTDTQYF. CDR3 DNA: TGTGCCAGCAGCTTGACTAGCGGGAGAACAGATACGCAGTATTTT.

V gene TRBV19 combines with J gene TRBJ2-7, with 8 bases aligning to TRBD1. V trimming: 5 bases; J trimming: 0 bases; junction bases outside the gene matches: 6. Germline V lookup: CDR1 LNHDA, CDR2 SQIVND (reference sequence). The CDR3 has 15 amino acids. The CDR3 DNA reads TGTGCCAGTAGTTTCGGGACAGGCCCCTCCTACGAGCAGTACTTC. Translation gives CASSFGTGPSYEQYF.